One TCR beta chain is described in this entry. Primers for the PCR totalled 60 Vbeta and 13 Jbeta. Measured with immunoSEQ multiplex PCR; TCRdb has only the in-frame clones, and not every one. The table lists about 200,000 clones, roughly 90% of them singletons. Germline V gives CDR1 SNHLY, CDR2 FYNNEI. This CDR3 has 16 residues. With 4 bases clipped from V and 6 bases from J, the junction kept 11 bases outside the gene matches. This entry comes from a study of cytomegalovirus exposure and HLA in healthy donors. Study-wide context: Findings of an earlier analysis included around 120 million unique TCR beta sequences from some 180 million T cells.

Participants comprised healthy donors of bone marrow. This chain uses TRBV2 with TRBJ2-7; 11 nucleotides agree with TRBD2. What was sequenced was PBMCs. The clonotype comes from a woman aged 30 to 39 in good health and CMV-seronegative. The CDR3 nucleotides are TGTGCCAGCAGTGGCACGACCGGGACTAGCGGTACCGAGCAGTACTTC. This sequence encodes CASSGTTGTSGTEQYF.